The clone carrying this TCR beta chain has ten or more counts. Its antigen is not identified. This sample stems from a study of neurological immune-mediated disorders. Regarding the study as a whole: HTLV-1-associated myelopathy had the most TCR clonal expansion, while multiple sclerosis had the least, a level that fell below healthy controls. None of the CDR3 amino acid sequences of expanded clones recurred across subjects, suggesting private repertoires in all groups.

The authors produced cDNA by 5'RACE using 10-nucleotide random UMIs. TCRdb itself ran the 5' RACE reads through MiXCR, one entry per CDR3 protein. The table lists 55,000 to 70,000 distinct CDR3 sequences, 9.5% to 12% of them singletons. The time point is: longitudinal time-point 1 (baseline). The unsorted libraries were generated from a total of 2 million PBMCs, which had been stored in RNAlater at -80 C. Sequenced sample: PBMCs. The origin of this receptor is a male donor with HTLV-1-associated myelopathy (HAM/TSP).

CDR3 nucleotide sequence: TGTGCCAGCAGCAGGGGCGGCGGGGAGCTGTTTTTT. It specifies CASSRGGGELFF. J is TRBJ2-2 and V is TRBV9, with a possible D match to TRBD1 (5 bases). V shed 4 bases and J shed 7 bases, with 8 bases lying between them. Germline CDR1 is SGDLS and CDR2 is YYNGEE. The CDR3 covers 12 residues.